This is a list of T cell receptor beta chains from one sample in a study of PD-L1 blockade in urothelial cancer. TCRdb's copy holds only in-frame clones and misses some; the assay was immunoSEQ multiplex PCR. Seen here are some 100,000 clones, roughly nine tenths observed once, and the top ten hold around 0.9%. Sequenced here: PBMCs, sampled around atezolizumab (anti-PD-L1) treatment. These receptors originate from a woman of 80 years or more with urothelial cancer. Each CDR3 is given with its conserved first and last residue. D genes are given only for firm matches. Rows give clone size only sometimes, using once, few, many, or a class for an expanded clone.

. . TRBJ2-7 TRBV6-1 CASSAIVRDWSSYEQYF TGTGCCAGCAGTGCTATAGTCCGGGACTGGAGTTCTTACGAGCAGTACTTC
TRBD2 once TRBJ2-7 TRBV10-2 CASLLAGAYEQYF TGCGCCAGCTTACTAGCGGGGGCCTACGAGCAGTACTTC
. . TRBJ2-4 TRBV2 CASSEEGSQYF TGTGCCAGCAGTGAAGAGGGGTCTCAGTACTTC
TRBD1 . TRBJ1-1 TRBV28 CASSLTGEAEAFF TGTGCCAGCAGTTTAACAGGGGAGGCTGAAGCTTTCTTT
TRBD1 . TRBJ1-2 TRBV29-1 CSVTGVYGYTF TGCAGCGTCACAGGGGTATATGGCTACACCTTC
TRBD1 . TRBJ2-7 TRBV10-3 CAIRRTGEAYEQYF TGTGCCATCAGGAGGACAGGGGAGGCCTACGAGCAGTACTTC
. . TRBJ1-2 TRBV18 CASSTSPLGGYTF TGTGCCAGCTCTACCTCGCCCCTAGGCGGCTACACCTTC
. . TRBJ2-3 TRBV5-4 CASSLDSGGTDTQYF TGTGCCAGCAGCTTGGATAGCGGAGGCACAGATACGCAGTATTTT
. . TRBJ1-2 TRBV12-1 CASSFCRVRCGYTF TGTGCCAGCAGCTTCTGCAGGGTCAGATGTGGCTACACCTTC
. once TRBJ1-5 TRBV5-8 CASSPAAVSNQPQHF TGTGCCAGCAGCCCGGCGGCAGTTAGCAATCAGCCCCAGCATTTT
TRBD2 . TRBJ2-7 TRBV6-1 CASSTLAGAEGEQYF TGTGCCAGCAGTACGCTAGCGGGAGCTGAGGGAGAGCAGTACTTC
. . TRBJ1-2 TRBV27 CASSLSSSPPPVYGYTF TGTGCCAGCAGTTTATCTTCGAGTCCGCCCCCCGTCTATGGCTACACCTTC
TRBD1 . TRBJ1-1 TRBV30 CAWSPLGDRGHQRYLDTEAFF TGTGCCTGGAGCCCCTTGGGGGACAGGGGACATCAGCGATATTTGGACACTGAAGCTTTCTTT
. . TRBJ2-1 TRBV29-1 CSVGKDNSYNEQFF TGCAGCGTTGGCAAGGACAACTCCTACAATGAGCAGTTCTTC
TRBD1 . TRBJ1-4 TRBV27 CASTDYPGQGEKLFF TGTGCCAGCACCGACTACCCGGGACAGGGCGAAAAACTGTTTTTT
TRBD2 . TRBJ2-5 TRBV4-1 CASSQAQRERETQYF TGCGCCAGCAGCCAAGCCCAGCGGGAGCGGGAGACCCAGTACTTC
. . TRBJ2-5 TRBV5-8 CASSFQETQYF TGTGCCAGCAGCTTTCAGGAGACCCAGTACTTC
. . TRBJ2-7 TRBV28 CASSLSSGGFYEQYF TGTGCCAGCAGTTTGAGTAGCGGTGGGTTCTACGAGCAGTACTTC
TRBD1 once TRBJ1-1 TRBV4-2 CASSPGTAMNTEAFF TGTGCCAGCAGCCCCGGGACAGCCATGAACACTGAAGCTTTCTTT
. . TRBJ1-4 TRBV30 CAWSPGGDAKLFF TGTGCCTGGAGCCCCGGAGGGGACGCAAAACTGTTTTTT
TRBD2 . TRBJ2-3 TRBV15 CATSRDPASGPPQYF TGTGCCACCAGCAGAGATCCGGCTAGCGGGCCGCCGCAGTATTTT
. . TRBJ2-7 TRBV14 CASSQPGLLSHEQYF TGTGCCAGCAGCCAACCGGGACTCCTATCCCACGAGCAGTACTTC
. . TRBJ1-5 TRBV19 CASRTTGGYQPQHF TGTGCCAGTAGAACCACGGGAGGGTACCAGCCCCAGCATTTT
. . TRBJ2-1 TRBV5-1 CASRAGQDEQFF TGCGCCAGCAGAGCGGGCCAGGATGAGCAGTTCTTC
TRBD1 . TRBJ2-3 TRBV28 CASSPGQGYTDTQYF TGTGCCAGCAGTCCGGGACAGGGATACACAGATACGCAGTATTTT
TRBD2 . TRBJ2-1 TRBV28 CASSLITSGRAYEQFF TGTGCCAGCAGTTTGATTACTAGCGGGAGGGCCTATGAGCAGTTCTTC
. . TRBJ1-2 TRBV19 CASSRREGSYGYTF TGTGCCAGTAGCCGCCGGGAGGGTTCCTATGGCTACACCTTC
. once TRBJ1-2 TRBV27 CASSLDIGYGYTF TGTGCCAGCAGCCTCGACATTGGCTATGGCTACACCTTC
TRBD2 . TRBJ2-7 TRBV19 CASSKAGDLASYEQYF TGTGCCAGTAGTAAGGCGGGGGACCTGGCTTCCTACGAGCAGTACTTC
TRBD1 once TRBJ1-3 TRBV6-1 CASSGQGGSFGIYF TGTGCCAGCAGTGGACAGGGCGGATCATTCGGCATATATTTT
TRBD1 once TRBJ1-5 TRBV19 CASSSETGQNQPQHF TGTGCCAGTAGTTCCGAGACAGGGCAAAATCAGCCCCAGCATTTT
TRBD1 once TRBJ1-2 TRBV6-4 CASSPTGVAYGYTF TGTGCCAGCAGCCCCACAGGGGTGGCGTATGGCTACACCTTC
. . TRBJ1-4 TRBV6-1 CASRRGTNEKLFF TGTGCCAGCAGGCGGGGGACTAATGAAAAACTGTTTTTT
. . TRBJ2-2 TRBV30 CAWSVRWREAGELFF TGTGCCTGGAGTGTACGGTGGAGAGAGGCCGGGGAGCTGTTTTTT
. . TRBJ2-6 TRBV11-2 CASSLTGSGANVLTF TGTGCCAGCAGTCTTACAGGGTCTGGGGCCAACGTCCTGACTTTC
. . TRBJ2-7 TRBV7-8 CASSLLTGLYEQYF TGTGCCAGCAGCTTACTGACAGGATTATACGAGCAGTACTTC
. . TRBJ2-7 TRBV11-2 CASSLLSGVGGYEQYF TGTGCCAGCAGCTTACTATCAGGGGTGGGCGGCTACGAGCAGTACTTC
. . TRBJ2-1 TRBV4-1 CASSQGIGTPSYNEQFF TGCGCCAGCAGCCAAGGGATAGGGACACCCTCCTACAATGAGCAGTTCTTC
TRBD1 . TRBJ2-5 TRBV5-1 CASSTSGGAETQYF TGCGCCAGCTCGACGTCAGGGGGCGCGGAGACCCAGTACTTC
. . TRBJ2-7 TRBV27 CASSLGGPTAAVSYEQYF TGTGCCAGCAGTCTGGGGGGGCCGACAGCAGCTGTCTCCTACGAGCAGTACTTC
. . TRBJ1-1 TRBV6-1 CASSADPAGTEAFF TGTGCCAGCAGTGCGGACCCGGCGGGCACTGAAGCTTTCTTT
TRBD2 . TRBJ2-1 TRBV30 CAWSGRKTYNEQFF TGTGCCTGGAGCGGGAGGAAGACCTACAATGAGCAGTTCTTC
TRBD1 . TRBJ1-2 TRBV6-5 CASSYSGGGYTF TGTGCCAGCAGTTACTCAGGGGGCGGCTACACCTTC
. . TRBJ1-1 TRBV6-6 CASSARVEAFF TGTGCCAGCAGTGCCAGGGTTGAAGCTTTCTTT
. . TRBJ2-3 TRBV19 CASSLGLRTDTQYF TGTGCCAGTAGTTTAGGACTACGCACAGATACGCAGTATTTT